Presented here are 23 T cell receptor beta chains from one specimen sequenced in a study of T cells in Graves' hyperthyroidism and ophthalmopathy. Amplified regions were TCR beta CDR3 sequences from RNA transcripts. First-round RT-PCR of the TCR CDR3 relied on the HTBI primer set. Each CDR3 protein is one row after TCRdb ran MiXCR on the multiplex PCR reads. Among about 200,000 distinct CDR3 sequences, around 17% were seen once, and the ten largest hold roughly 49%. The sequenced material came from blood. The receptors were gathered from a woman between 50 and 59 years old with Graves' hyperthyroidism.

The chain uses TRBV28 and TRBJ2-7; D might be TRBD2 (5 bases). Per the germline V gene, CDR1 is MDHEN and CDR2 is SYDVKM. Trimming took off 6 bases at V and 2 bases at J, with 11 bases between the two ends. This CDR3 region has 13 residues. CDR3 region: CASSLPGTYEQYF. In DNA form, the CDR3 reads TGTGCCAGCAGCCTTCCCGGGACCTACGAGCAGTACTTC.

V is TRBV9 and J is TRBJ2-2, with D tentatively TRBD2 (6 bases). Trimming pared 4 bases from V and 6 bases from J, leaving 13 bases between. CDR3 length: 14 residues. Germline values: CDR1 SGDLS, CDR2 YYNGEE. In nucleotides, the CDR3 is TGTGCCAGCAGCCCGAGACTAGTTCCCGGGGAGCTGTTTTTT. Translated: CASSPRLVPGELFF.

This clonotype was observed at least ten times. This sequence joins TRBV28 and TRBJ1-1; a possible D gene is TRBD1 (6 bases). Germline CDR1 reads MDHEN; CDR2 reads SYDVKM. The CDR3 sequence is 13 residues long. Trimming pared 3 bases from V and 6 bases from J, leaving 11 bases between. DNA of the CDR3: TGTGCCAGCAGTTTTACAGGGTATCCTGAAGCTTTCTTT. It yields the protein CASSFTGYPEAFF.

This rearrangement joins TRBV4-1 to TRBJ1-2; perhaps TRBD1 as D (6 bases). The V gene lost 0 bases and the J gene lost 8 bases, with 16 bases spanning the gap. Germline CDR1 reads MGHRA; CDR2 reads YSYEKL. The CDR3 totals 15 residues. CDR3 DNA: TGCGCCAGCAGCCAAGATCTACAGGGTCTAAGCGGCTACACCTTC. It codes for CASSQDLQGLSGYTF.

Only a few counts were recorded for this clonotype. The V and J genes are TRBV14 and TRBJ1-2; D is undetermined. Germline values: CDR1 SGHDN, CDR2 FVKESK. CDR3 length equals 13 residues. The V gene lost 1 base and the J gene lost 9 bases, with 12 bases spanning the gap. CDR3 in amino acids: CASSQGRNRSYTF. The CDR3 coding sequence is TGTGCCAGCAGCCAAGGACGGAACAGAAGCTACACCTTC.

This chain links TRBV19 with TRBJ2-5; perhaps D is TRBD1 or TRBD2 (5 bases each). V gave up 10 bases and J gave up 5 bases, with 11 bases separating them. The length of the CDR3 is 11 residues. Looked up from germline, CDR1 is LNHDA and CDR2 is SQIVND (reference sequence). CDR3 sequence reads: CATRWGETQYF. In nucleotides, the CDR3 is TGTGCCACCCGATGGGGGGAGACCCAGTACTTC.

This clonotype was counted many times. This chain links TRBV6-4 with TRBJ2-7, with D perhaps matching TRBD1 (5 bases). The length of the CDR3 is 15 residues. Germline loops: CDR1 MRHNA, CDR2 SNTAGT. The ends were cut back, 8 bases at V and 4 bases at J, with 21 bases in the middle. The CDR3 protein is CASSPQAGASYEQYF. The CDR3 DNA is TGTGCCAGCTCCCCCCAGGCTGGGGCATCATACGAGCAGTACTTC.

A few counts support this clonotype. This chain links TRBV20-1 with TRBJ2-2, with 9 bases identical to TRBD1. V was pared by 1 base and J by 3 bases, with 0 bases of the junction left unmatched. CDR3 length: 14 residues. Germline CDR1 and CDR2: DFQATT and SNEGSKA (reference sequence). DNA for the CDR3: TGCAGTGCTAGAGGACAGGGGGACACCGGGGAGCTGTTTTTT. Translating gives CSARGQGDTGELFF.

This clonotype was counted many times. V is TRBV20-1 and J is TRBJ2-1, with D possibly TRBD2 on 6 matching bases. This CDR3 spans 15 amino acids. V lost 1 base and J lost 7, with 17 bases in between. Germline CDR1 reads DFQATT; CDR2 reads SNEGSKA (reference sequence). CDR3 protein: CSARVSGEVWNEQFF. CDR3 DNA: TGCAGTGCTAGAGTTTCGGGAGAGGTCTGGAATGAGCAGTTCTTC.

V is TRBV7-9 and J is TRBJ2-5; D is ambiguous. Deletions cut 6 bases from V and 5 bases from J, with 10 bases between. The CDR3 is 12 amino acids. Germline CDR1 SEHNR, CDR2 FQNEAQ (reference sequence). The CDR3 spells CASSSMAETQYF. DNA for the CDR3: TGTGCCAGCAGTTCAATGGCGGAGACCCAGTACTTC.

The table lists this clonotype with many counts. The chain joins TRBV28 to TRBJ1-5; no definite D call. Per germline, CDR1 MDHEN and CDR2 SYDVKM. Trimming took 8 bases from V and 3 from J, leaving 11 bases between them. The CDR3 has 13 amino acids. DNA of the CDR3: TGTGCCAGCCACGTTCAGAACAATCAGCCCCAGCATTTT. Protein: CASHVQNNQPQHF.

This clonotype was seen many times. The chain joins TRBV11-2 to TRBJ2-7; D gene ambiguous. Germline lookup yields CDR1 SGHAT and CDR2 FQNNGV. This CDR3 contains 14 residues. Deletions cut 1 base from V and 6 bases from J, with 13 bases between. The CDR3 spells CASSLVGLQGEQYF. In nucleotides, the CDR3 is TGTGCCAGCAGCTTAGTGGGGTTACAAGGCGAGCAGTACTTC.

The sample holds many counts of this clonotype. The chain uses TRBV5-1 and TRBJ2-7; weak D call: TRBD1 (6 bases). Germline CDR1 SGHRS, CDR2 YFSETQ. V lost 3 bases, J lost 0 bases, and 10 bases lay in between. This CDR3 comprises 14 residues. The CDR3 DNA is TGCGCCAGCAGCTCGACAGGTAGCTCCTACGAGCAGTACTTC. Residues: CASSSTGSSYEQYF.

This clonotype was detected many times. The chain employs TRBV20-1 and TRBJ2-3; either TRBD1 or TRBD2 may fit D (5 bases each). Per germline, CDR1 DFQATT and CDR2 SNEGSKA (reference sequence). The CDR3 spans 12 residues. V shed 5 bases and J shed 10 bases, with 16 bases lying between them. CDR3 sequence reads: CSAPRGDQAQYF. In DNA form, the CDR3 reads TGCAGTGCTCCACGAGGGGACCAGGCGCAGTATTTT.

The genes are TRBV6-1 and TRBJ1-5; 7 positions agree with TRBD1. Germline V CDR1 and CDR2: MNHNS, SASEGT. The CDR3 spans 18 residues. V lost 6 bases, J lost 1 base, and 15 bases stayed unmatched. In DNA form, the CDR3 reads TGTGCCAGCAGCTCAGACAGGGATACGGCCCTAAGCAATCAGCCCCAGCATTTT. It is translated as CASSSDRDTALSNQPQHF.

This clonotype was observed a few times. This CDR3 reads CASSPRGLAGVGANVLTF. The CDR3 DNA reads as TGTGCCAGCAGCCCGCGGGGTCTAGCGGGAGTTGGGGCCAACGTCCTGACTTTC. This sequence joins TRBV3-1 and TRBJ2-6; 10 bases agree with TRBD2. The CDR3 runs to 18 residues. The germline V gene encodes CDR1 LGHDT and CDR2 YNNKEL (reference sequence). V was clipped by 4 bases and J by 3 bases; unmatched bases: 9.

The V and J genes are TRBV13 and TRBJ2-3; possible D gene TRBD2, 6 bases. Germline loops: CDR1 PRHDT, CDR2 FYEKMQ (reference sequence). V gave up 4 bases and J gave up 0 bases, with 14 bases separating them. This CDR3 has 16 amino acids. The CDR3 DNA reads TGTGCCAGCAGCTCTGGGGACTCTTCTAGCACAGATACGCAGTATTTT. Encoded protein: CASSSGDSSSTDTQYF.

In the case of this clonotype: It is likely a read error, because the conserved phenylalanine at the end of the CDR3 is missing. It is unclear where the CDR3 begins or ends on the DNA, so no DNA is shown, and the CDR3 is as TCRdb lists it. The chain joins TRBV7-2 to TRBJ2-7; TRBD2 is the table's D call, not checked against the DNA. The CDR3 contains 9 residues when both ends are counted. Germline V gene lookup returns CDR1 SGHTA and CDR2 FQGNSA. This CDR3 is CASSLRLAG.

This clonotype has more than one count but fewer than ten. The J gene is TRBJ1-1, the V gene TRBV30; D is perhaps TRBD1 (5 bases). Germline V CDR1 and CDR2: GTSNPN, SVGIG (reference sequence). This CDR3 region has 13 residues. With 4 bases removed from V and 0 bases from J, the gap between germline ends came to 9 bases. The CDR3 here is CAWTRGVNTEAFF. CDR3 sequence (DNA): TGTGCCTGGACCCGGGGCGTGAACACTGAAGCTTTCTTT.

The V and J genes are TRBV12-3 or TRBV12-4 and TRBJ2-4, with D uncertain. The CDR3 spans 13 residues. V was cut by 1 base and J by 0 bases, with 1 base left in between. CDR3 in amino acids: CASSLVAKNIQYF. CDR3 nucleotide sequence: TGTGCCAGCAGTTTAGTAGCCAAAAACATTCAGTACTTC.

The sample holds many counts of this clonotype. This chain connects TRBV6-1 to TRBJ1-1, with 7 bases lining up with TRBD1. The CDR3 covers 14 residues. Per germline, CDR1 MNHNS and CDR2 SASEGT. Unmatched junction bases numbered 4, after V lost 3 bases and J lost 3 bases. Here the CDR3 reads CASSEGQWDTEAFF. CDR3 nucleotide sequence: TGTGCCAGCAGTGAGGGACAGTGGGACACTGAAGCTTTCTTT.

This clonotype was counted many times. The chain is built from TRBV7-9 and TRBJ2-2; D remains ambiguous. V was trimmed by 3 bases and J by 1 base, leaving 6 bases between them. This CDR3 spans 14 amino acids. Looked up from germline, CDR1 is SEHNR and CDR2 is FQNEAQ (reference sequence). The CDR3 sequence is CASSFTLNTGELFF. The CDR3 nucleotides read TGTGCCAGCAGCTTCACACTGAACACCGGGGAGCTGTTTTTT. Based on the CDR3 plus reference TRBV7-9 and TRBJ2-2, the full variable domain is DTGVSQNPRHKITKRGQNVTFRCDPISEHNRLYWYRQTLGQGPEFLTYFQNEAQLEKSRLLSDRFSAERPKGSFSTLEIQRTEQGDSAMYLCASSFTLNTGELFFGEGSRLTVL.

The rearrangement joins TRBV30 to TRBJ1-6, with 7 bases matching TRBD1. V shed 3 bases and J 5 bases; nucleotides not matched to a gene: 4. Germline CDR1 reads GTSNPN; CDR2 reads SVGIG (reference sequence). The CDR3 is 14 amino acids. CDR3 sequence reads: CAWRGDRDNSPLHF. The CDR3, as DNA: TGTGCCTGGAGGGGGGACAGAGATAATTCACCCCTCCACTTT.